These T cell receptor beta chains were read from a single sample in a study of long-term antiretroviral therapy in people with HIV. Data came from immunoSEQ multiplex PCR; TCRdb stores just in-frame clones and leaves some out. The sample includes approximately 41,000 clones, over 75% seen only once; the top ten take approximately 5.3%. Sequencing used unsorted PBMCs, obtained 1.5 years after starting antiretroviral therapy. Receptors originate from a man between 18 and 35 years old with HIV. The CDR3 runs from the conserved cysteine through the conserved F or W. The order of the fields is V gene, D gene, clone size, J gene, CDR3 DNA, CDR3 protein. The D gene is left open where the match is weak. Clone size appears in some rows only: once, few, many, or a class for an expanded clone.

>TRBV19|NA|NA|TRBJ2-3
TGTGCCACCCAACAGGGATCCGCGCAGTATTTT
CATQQGSAQYF
>TRBV30|NA|few|TRBJ2-7
TGTGCCTGGAGTGTACAAGGGTCCTACGAGCAGTACTTC
CAWSVQGSYEQYF
>TRBV4-2|TRBD2|NA|TRBJ2-1
TGTGCCAGCAGCCCAGTCGGCGGGAGTATCGACAATGAGCAGTTCTTC
CASSPVGGSIDNEQFF
>TRBV5-4|TRBD1|few|TRBJ1-2
TGTGCCACGGAGGACAGGACTAACTATGGCTACACCTTC
CATEDRTNYGYTF
>TRBV27|NA|NA|TRBJ1-5
TGTGCCAGCAGGGAACTGCTGGGGAGTCAGCCCCAGCATTTT
CASRELLGSQPQHF
>TRBV27|TRBD1|NA|TRBJ2-4
TGTGCCAGCCAACTCCGGGGACAGGCTCTTGGCAAAAACATTCAGTACTTC
CASQLRGQALGKNIQYF
>TRBV19|TRBD2|NA|TRBJ2-1
TGTGCCAGTATAGATCATAGCGGGAGCTCCTACAATGAGCAGTTCTTC
CASIDHSGSSYNEQFF
>TRBV18|TRBD2|once|TRBJ2-1
TGTGCCAGCTCAGCTAGCGGGGACGGAAATGAGCAGTTCTTC
CASSASGDGNEQFF
>TRBV6-5|NA|NA|TRBJ2-3
TGTGCCAGCAAGGGAACCGGGGTTACAGATACGCAGTATTTT
CASKGTGVTDTQYF
>TRBV5-8|NA|NA|TRBJ2-7
TGTGCCAGCAGTCAAACAGGAAGCTCCTACGAGCAGTACTTC
CASSQTGSSYEQYF
>TRBV28|NA|NA|TRBJ1-1
TGTGCCAGCAGTTTATTCGGCATGGGGGCCTCGGAAGCTTTCTTT
CASSLFGMGASEAFF
>TRBV5-6|NA|NA|TRBJ2-5
TGTGCCAGCAGCTTGGTACAGGAAGAGACCCAGTACTTC
CASSLVQEETQYF
>TRBV29-1|TRBD1|NA|TRBJ1-1
TGCAGCGTCGGACCGGGACAGGGAATCACTGAAGCTTTCTTT
CSVGPGQGITEAFF
>TRBV19|TRBD1|NA|TRBJ2-2
TGTGCCAGTAGGGACAGGGCCCGGAACACCGGGGAGCTGTTTTTT
CASRDRARNTGELFF
>TRBV7-2|TRBD2|NA|TRBJ2-1
TGTGCCAGCAGCTTCCTAGCGGGAGGGCGTAATGAGCAGTTCTTC
CASSFLAGGRNEQFF
>TRBV2|NA|few|TRBJ1-2
TGTGCCAGCAGGCTCAGGGATGGCTACACCTTC
CASRLRDGYTF
>TRBV28|NA|NA|TRBJ1-4
TGTGCCAGCAGTGGGGGACGTTTTAATGAAAAACTGTTTTTT
CASSGGRFNEKLFF
>TRBV6-1|NA|few|TRBJ1-5
TGTGCCAGCAGTACGGGGCTTGGGCCCCAGCATTTT
CASSTGLGPQHF
>TRBV27|NA|few|TRBJ2-7
TGTGCCAGCAGTTTTGGGACGGGGGCCTACGAGCAGTACTTC
CASSFGTGAYEQYF
>TRBV7-2|NA|NA|TRBJ2-2
TGTGCCAGCAGCCCCGGCCGGACGGCCACCGGGGAGCTGTTTTTT
CASSPGRTATGELFF
>TRBV28|TRBD1|NA|TRBJ1-5
TGTGCCAGCAGACGACAGGGCGATCAGCCCCAGCATTTT
CASRRQGDQPQHF
>TRBV5-4|NA|NA|TRBJ2-5
TGTGCCAGTAGGGGACCTCTCCAAGAGACCCAGTACTTC
CASRGPLQETQYF
>TRBV28|NA|NA|TRBJ2-7
TGTGCCAGCAGATCAAAGCCCTACGAGCAGTACTTC
CASRSKPYEQYF
>TRBV30|TRBD2|NA|TRBJ2-1
TGTGCCTGGAAAGGCGGGAGAGTGTCATTTGAGCAGTTCTTC
CAWKGGRVSFEQFF
>TRBV6-6|NA|once|TRBJ2-7
TGTGCCAGCAGTCACTATGAGAGATCCTACGAGCAGTACTTC
CASSHYERSYEQYF